Sequencing of this TCR beta chain was carried out in a study of OX40 agonist ivuxolimab in advanced cancers. Study-level background: Every patient in dose escalation had hepatocellular carcinoma, melanoma, renal cell or head and neck cancer.

Germline-derived CDR1 and CDR2 are MNHNS and SASEGT. The CDR3 is 14 residues long. The V gene end was trimmed by 3 bases and the J gene end by 8 bases; junction bases not matched to a gene: 9. Study-level findings and limits: Relative to CD4+, CD8+ T cells held more expanded clones on average. Blood T cells, both CD4+ and CD8+, expanded clonally by week 6 at 0.1 to 3.0 mg/kg. Antigen specificity was not determined for the expanded peripheral T cells.

This table comes from immunoSEQ multiplex PCR, and its TCRdb copy is limited to in-frame clones, with some not included. Of 74,000 or so clones in the sample, about 90% were seen once. This clone was seen once. The antigen is unknown. The material was CD4+ or CD8+ T cells sorted from blood, obtained in a trial of the OX40 agonist ivuxolimab. The J gene is TRBJ1-1, the V gene TRBV6-1; 7 nucleotides match TRBD1. This TCR came from an adult with an advanced solid tumor such as melanoma, head and neck, liver or kidney cancer. CDR3 sequence: CASSERQGLGEAFF. CDR3 bases: TGTGCCAGCAGTGAGAGACAGGGTTTGGGAGAAGCTTTCTTT.